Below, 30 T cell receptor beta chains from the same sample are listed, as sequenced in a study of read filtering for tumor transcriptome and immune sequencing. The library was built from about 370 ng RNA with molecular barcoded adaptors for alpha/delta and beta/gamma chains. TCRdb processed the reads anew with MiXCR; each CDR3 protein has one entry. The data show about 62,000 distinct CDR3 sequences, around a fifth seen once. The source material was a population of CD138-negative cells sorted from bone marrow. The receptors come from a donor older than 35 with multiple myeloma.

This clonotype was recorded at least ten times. The CDR3 region has the DNA TGCGCCAGCAGCTGGAGGGGACAGGAGGAATCACCCCTCCACTTT. Its translation is CASSWRGQEESPLHF. This chain joins TRBV5-1 and TRBJ1-6, with 8 positions matching TRBD1. Trimming took 3 bases from V and 10 from J; bases not matched to a gene: 9. The CDR3 covers 15 residues. In germline, CDR1 is SGHRS, CDR2 YFSETQ.

CDR3 DNA: TGCAGTGCCCCCGCCCTGGGCAGAGCCGAGAGTAATTCACCCCTCCACTTT. This translates into CSAPALGRAESNSPLHF. The J gene is TRBJ1-6, the V gene TRBV20-1; no clear D gene. The CDR3 loop spans 17 amino acids. The V and J ends lost 6 bases and 6 bases respectively, with 24 bases between them. Germline loops: CDR1 DFQATT, CDR2 SNEGSKA (reference sequence).

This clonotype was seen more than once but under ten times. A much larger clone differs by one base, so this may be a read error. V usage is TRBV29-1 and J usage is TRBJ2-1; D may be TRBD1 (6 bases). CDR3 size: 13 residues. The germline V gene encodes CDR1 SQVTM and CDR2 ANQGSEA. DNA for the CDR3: TGCAGCGTTGTAGGGGGTTCCTACCATGAGCAGTTCTTC. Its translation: CSVVGGSYHEQFF.

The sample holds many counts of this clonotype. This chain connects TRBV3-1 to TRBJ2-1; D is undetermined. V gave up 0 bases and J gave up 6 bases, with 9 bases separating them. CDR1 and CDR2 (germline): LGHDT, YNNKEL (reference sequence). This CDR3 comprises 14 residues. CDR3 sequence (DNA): TGTGCCAGCAGCCAAGAGGTGGGATTCAATGAGCAGTTCTTC. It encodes CASSQEVGFNEQFF.

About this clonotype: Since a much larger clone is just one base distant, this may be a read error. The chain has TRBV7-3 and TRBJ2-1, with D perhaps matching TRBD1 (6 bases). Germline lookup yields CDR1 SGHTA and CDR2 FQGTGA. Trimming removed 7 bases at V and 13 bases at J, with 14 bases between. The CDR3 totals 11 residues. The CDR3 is CASNLNRVQFF. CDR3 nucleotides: TGTGCCAGCAACCTGAACAGGGTTCAGTTCTTC. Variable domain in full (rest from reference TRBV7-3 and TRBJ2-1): GAGVSQTPSNKVTEKGKYVELRCDPISGHTALYWYRQSLGQGPEFLIYFQGTGAADDSGLPNDRFFAVRPEGSVSTLKIQRTERGDSAVYLCASNLNRVQFFGPGTRLTVL.

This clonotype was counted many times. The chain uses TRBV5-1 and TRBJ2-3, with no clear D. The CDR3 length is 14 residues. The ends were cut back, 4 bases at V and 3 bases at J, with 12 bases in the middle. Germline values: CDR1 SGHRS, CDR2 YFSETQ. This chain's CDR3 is CASSAGVSTDTQYF. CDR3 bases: TGCGCCAGCAGCGCCGGAGTTAGTACAGATACGCAGTATTTT. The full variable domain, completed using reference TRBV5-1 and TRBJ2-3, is KAGVTQTPRYLIKTRGQQVTLSCSPISGHRSVSWYQQTPGQGLQFLFEYFSETQRNKGNFPGRFSGRQFSNSRSEMNVSTLELGDSALYLCASSAGVSTDTQYFGPGTRLTVL.

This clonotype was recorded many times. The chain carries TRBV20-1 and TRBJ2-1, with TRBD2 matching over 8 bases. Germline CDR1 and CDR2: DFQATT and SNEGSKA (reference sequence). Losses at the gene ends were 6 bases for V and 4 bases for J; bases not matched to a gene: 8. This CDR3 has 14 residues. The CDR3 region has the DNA TGCAGTGCCTCGAGCGGGAGTGGATACAATGAGCAGTTCTTC. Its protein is CSASSGSGYNEQFF.

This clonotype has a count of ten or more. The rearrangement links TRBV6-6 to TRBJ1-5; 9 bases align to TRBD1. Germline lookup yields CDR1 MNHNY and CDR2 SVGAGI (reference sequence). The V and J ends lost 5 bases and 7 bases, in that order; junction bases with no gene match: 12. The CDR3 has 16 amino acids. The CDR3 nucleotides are TGTGCCAGCAGTGCGGCCGGGACAGGGTTCGCCCAGCCCCAGCATTTT. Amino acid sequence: CASSAAGTGFAQPQHF.

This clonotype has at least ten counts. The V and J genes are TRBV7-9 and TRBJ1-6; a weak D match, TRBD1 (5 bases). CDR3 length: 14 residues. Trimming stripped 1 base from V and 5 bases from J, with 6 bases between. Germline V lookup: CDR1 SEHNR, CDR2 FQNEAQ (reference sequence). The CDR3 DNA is TGTGCCAGCAGCTTAGAAGGGGATAATTCACCCCTCCACTTT. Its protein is CASSLEGDNSPLHF. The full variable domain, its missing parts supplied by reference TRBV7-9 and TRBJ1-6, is DTGVSQNPRHKITKRGQNVTFRCDPISEHNRLYWYRQTLGQGPEFLTYFQNEAQLEKSRLLSDRFSAERPKGSFSTLEIQRTEQGDSAMYLCASSLEGDNSPLHFGNGTRLTVT.

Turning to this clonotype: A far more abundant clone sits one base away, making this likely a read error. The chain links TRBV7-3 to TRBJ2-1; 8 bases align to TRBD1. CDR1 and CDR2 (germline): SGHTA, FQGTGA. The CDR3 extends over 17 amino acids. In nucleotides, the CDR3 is TGTGCCGGCAGCTTAGGCAGGGGGCTAGAGTCCTACAATGAGCAGTTCTTC. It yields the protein CAGSLGRGLESYNEQFF.

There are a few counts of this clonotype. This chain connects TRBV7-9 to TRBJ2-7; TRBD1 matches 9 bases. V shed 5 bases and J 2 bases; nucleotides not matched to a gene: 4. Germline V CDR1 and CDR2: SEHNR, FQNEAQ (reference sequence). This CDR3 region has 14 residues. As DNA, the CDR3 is TGTGCCAGCAGCACACAGGGGGCGGCCTACGAGCAGTACTTC. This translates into CASSTQGAAYEQYF.

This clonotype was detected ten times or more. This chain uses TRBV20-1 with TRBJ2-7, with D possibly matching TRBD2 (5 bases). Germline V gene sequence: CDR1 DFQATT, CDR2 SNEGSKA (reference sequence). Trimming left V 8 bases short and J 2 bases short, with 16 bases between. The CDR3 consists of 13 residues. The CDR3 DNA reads TGCAGTAGGAGGCGGTGGTCTCCCTACGAGCAGTACTTC. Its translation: CSRRRWSPYEQYF.

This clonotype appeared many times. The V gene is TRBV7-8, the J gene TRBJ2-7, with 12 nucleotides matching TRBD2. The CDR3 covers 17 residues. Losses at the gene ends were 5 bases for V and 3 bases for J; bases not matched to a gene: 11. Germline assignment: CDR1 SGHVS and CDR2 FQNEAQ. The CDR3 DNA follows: TGTGCCAGCAGCCCGGGATCTAGCGGGAGGGCCAGCTACGAGCAGTACTTC. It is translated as CASSPGSSGRASYEQYF.

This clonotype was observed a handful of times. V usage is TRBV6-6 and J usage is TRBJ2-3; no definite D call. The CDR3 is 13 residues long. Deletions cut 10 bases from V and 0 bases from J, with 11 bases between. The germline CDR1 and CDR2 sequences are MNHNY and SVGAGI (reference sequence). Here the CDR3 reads CAIKPPSTDTQYF. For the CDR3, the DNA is TGTGCCATAAAACCACCTAGCACAGATACGCAGTATTTT.

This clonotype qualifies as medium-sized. In nucleotides, the CDR3 is TGCGCCAGCAGTGACCCCTTCCGTGAGCAGTTCTTC. Residues: CASSDPFREQFF. The rearrangement links TRBV10-1 to TRBJ2-1; D unresolved. This CDR3 has 12 amino acids. V was trimmed by 3 bases and J by 9 bases, leaving 9 bases between them. Germline loops: CDR1 WNHNN, CDR2 SYGVQD (reference sequence).

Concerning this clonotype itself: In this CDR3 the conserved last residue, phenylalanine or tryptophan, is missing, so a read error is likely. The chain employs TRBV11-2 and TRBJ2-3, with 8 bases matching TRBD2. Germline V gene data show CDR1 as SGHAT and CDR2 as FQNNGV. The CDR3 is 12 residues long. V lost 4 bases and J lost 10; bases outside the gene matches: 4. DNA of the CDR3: TGTGCCAGCAGCTGGACTAGCAGGGCGCAGTATTTA. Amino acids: CASSWTSRAQYL.

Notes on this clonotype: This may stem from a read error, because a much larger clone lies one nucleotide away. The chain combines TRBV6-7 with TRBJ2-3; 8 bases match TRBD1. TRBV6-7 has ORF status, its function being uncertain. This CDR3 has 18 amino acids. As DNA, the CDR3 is TGTGCCAGCAGTTACCCCCCGGACAGGGCCGGCATTACAGATGCGCAGTATTTT. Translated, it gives CASSYPPDRAGITDAQYF.

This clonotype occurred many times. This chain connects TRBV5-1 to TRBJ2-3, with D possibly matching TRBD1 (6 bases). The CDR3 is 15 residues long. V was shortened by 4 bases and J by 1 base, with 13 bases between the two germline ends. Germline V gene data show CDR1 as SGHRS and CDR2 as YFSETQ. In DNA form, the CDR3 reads TGCGCCAGCAGCGATACAGGGCAGGGCACAGATACGCAGTATTTT. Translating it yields CASSDTGQGTDTQYF.

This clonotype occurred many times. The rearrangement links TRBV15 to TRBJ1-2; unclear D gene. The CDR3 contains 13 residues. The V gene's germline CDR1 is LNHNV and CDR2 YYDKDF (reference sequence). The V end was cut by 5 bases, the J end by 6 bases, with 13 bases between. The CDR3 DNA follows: TGTGCCACCAGCCGGACTATTTTTGATGGCTACACCTTC. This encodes CATSRTIFDGYTF.

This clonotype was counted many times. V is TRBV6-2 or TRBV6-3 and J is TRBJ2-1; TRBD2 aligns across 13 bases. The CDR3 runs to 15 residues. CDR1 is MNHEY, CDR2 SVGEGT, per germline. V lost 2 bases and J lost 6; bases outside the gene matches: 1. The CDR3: CASSYGTSGTNEQFF. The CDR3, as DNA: TGTGCCAGCAGTTACGGGACTAGCGGGACCAATGAGCAGTTCTTC.

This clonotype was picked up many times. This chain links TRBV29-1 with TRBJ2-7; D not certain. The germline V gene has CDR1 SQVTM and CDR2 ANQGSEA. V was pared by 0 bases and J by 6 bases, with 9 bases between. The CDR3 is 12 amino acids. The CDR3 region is CSVEDRPGEQYF. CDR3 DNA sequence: TGCAGCGTTGAAGATCGCCCCGGCGAGCAGTACTTC.

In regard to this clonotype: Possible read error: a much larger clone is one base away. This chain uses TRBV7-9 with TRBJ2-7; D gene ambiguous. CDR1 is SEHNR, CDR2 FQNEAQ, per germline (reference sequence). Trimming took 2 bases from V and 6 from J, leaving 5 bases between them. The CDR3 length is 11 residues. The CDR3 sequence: CASSLKGEQYF. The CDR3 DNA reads TGTGCCAGCAGCTTAAAGGGCGAGCAGTACTTC.

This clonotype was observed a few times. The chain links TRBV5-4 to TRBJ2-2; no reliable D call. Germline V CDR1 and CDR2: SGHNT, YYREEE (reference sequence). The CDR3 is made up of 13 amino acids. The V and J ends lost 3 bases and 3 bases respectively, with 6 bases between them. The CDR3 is CASSWEYTGELFF. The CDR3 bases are TGTGCCAGCAGCTGGGAATACACCGGGGAGCTGTTTTTT.

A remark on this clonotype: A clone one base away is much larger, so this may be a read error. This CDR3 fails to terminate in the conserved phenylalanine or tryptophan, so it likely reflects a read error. CDR3 sequence (DNA): TGTGCCTGGAGAAGGAGCGGGAGGACTCTCTCGAAAAACATTCAGTACTCC. The encoded protein is CAWRRSGRTLSKNIQYS. The chain uses TRBV30 and TRBJ2-4; 9 bases match TRBD2. The CDR3 has 17 residues. Germline V lookup: CDR1 GTSNPN, CDR2 SVGIG (reference sequence). Trimming cost V 3 bases and J 4 bases; bases outside gene matches: 13.

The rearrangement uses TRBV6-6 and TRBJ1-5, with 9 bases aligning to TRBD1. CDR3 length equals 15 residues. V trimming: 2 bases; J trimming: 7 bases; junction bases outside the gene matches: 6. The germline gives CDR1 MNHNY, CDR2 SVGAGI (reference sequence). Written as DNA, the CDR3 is TGTGCCAGCAGTTACCAGACAGGGGGAAACCAGCCCCAGCATTTT. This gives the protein CASSYQTGGNQPQHF.

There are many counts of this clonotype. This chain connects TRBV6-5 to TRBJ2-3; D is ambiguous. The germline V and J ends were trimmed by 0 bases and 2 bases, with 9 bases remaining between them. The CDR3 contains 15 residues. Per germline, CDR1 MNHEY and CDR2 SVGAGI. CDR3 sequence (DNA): TGTGCCAGCAGTTACTCGGCCAGCCCCACAGATACGCAGTATTTT. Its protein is CASSYSASPTDTQYF.

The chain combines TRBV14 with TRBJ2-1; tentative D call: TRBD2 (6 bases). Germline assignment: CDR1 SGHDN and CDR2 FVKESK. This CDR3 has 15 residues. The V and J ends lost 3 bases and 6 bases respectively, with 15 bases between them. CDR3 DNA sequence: TGTGCCAGCAGCCAGCCGCGGGGTCTCTCCAATGAGCAGTTCTTC. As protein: CASSQPRGLSNEQFF.

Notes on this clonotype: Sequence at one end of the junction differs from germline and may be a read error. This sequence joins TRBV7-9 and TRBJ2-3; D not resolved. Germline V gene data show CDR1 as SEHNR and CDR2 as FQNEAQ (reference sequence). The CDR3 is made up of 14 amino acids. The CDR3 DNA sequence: TGTGCCAGCAGCTTAGTAGAATCATCAGATGCGCAGTATTTT. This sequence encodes CASSLVESSDAQYF.

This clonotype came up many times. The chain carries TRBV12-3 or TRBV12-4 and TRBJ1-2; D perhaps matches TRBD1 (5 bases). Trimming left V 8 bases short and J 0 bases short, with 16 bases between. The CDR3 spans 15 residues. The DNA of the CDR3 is TGTGCCAGCCGAGCCCGCGGAGGGGCTAACTATGGCTACACCTTC. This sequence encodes CASRARGGANYGYTF.

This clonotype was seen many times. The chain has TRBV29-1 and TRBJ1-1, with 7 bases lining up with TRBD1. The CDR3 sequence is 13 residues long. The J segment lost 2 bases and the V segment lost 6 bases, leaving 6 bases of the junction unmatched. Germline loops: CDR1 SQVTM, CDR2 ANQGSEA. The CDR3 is CSVSQGLNTEAFF. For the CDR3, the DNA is TGCAGCGTCTCACAGGGGCTAAACACTGAAGCTTTCTTT.